This T cell receptor (beta chain) was captured by sequencing in a study of blood T cell repertoires in COVID-19. The assay was immunoSEQ multiplex PCR, and TCRdb's table has in-frame clones only and misses some. The sample carries some 67,000 clones, roughly 89% recorded once. This CDR3 is built from 13 residues. V was pared by 7 bases and J by 9 bases, with 16 bases between. This receptor was taken from a woman older than 75 with acute or convalescent COVID-19. Sequenced material: peripheral blood. The chain links TRBV12-3 or TRBV12-4 to TRBJ2-1; possible D gene TRBD2, 6 bases. This CDR3 is CASTKSAEGEQFF. The CDR3 DNA reads as TGTGCCAGCACCAAGTCCGCGGAGGGTGAGCAGTTCTTC.